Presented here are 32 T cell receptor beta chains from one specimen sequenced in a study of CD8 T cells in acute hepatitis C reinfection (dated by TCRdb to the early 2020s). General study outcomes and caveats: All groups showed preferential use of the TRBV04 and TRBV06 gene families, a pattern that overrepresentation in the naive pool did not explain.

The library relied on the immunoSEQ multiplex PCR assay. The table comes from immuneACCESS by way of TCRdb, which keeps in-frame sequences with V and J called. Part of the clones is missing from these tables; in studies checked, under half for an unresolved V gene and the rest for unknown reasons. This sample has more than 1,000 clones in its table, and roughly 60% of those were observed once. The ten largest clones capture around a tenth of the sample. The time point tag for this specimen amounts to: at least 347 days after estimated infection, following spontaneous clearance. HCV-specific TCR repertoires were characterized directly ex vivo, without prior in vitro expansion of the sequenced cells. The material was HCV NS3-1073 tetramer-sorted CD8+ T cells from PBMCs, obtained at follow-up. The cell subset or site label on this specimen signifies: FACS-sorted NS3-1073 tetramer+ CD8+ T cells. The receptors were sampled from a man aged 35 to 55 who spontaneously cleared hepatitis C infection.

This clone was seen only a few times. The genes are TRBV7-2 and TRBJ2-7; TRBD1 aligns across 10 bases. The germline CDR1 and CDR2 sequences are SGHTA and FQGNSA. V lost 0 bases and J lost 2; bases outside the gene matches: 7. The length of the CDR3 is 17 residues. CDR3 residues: CASSLARGTGEPYEQYF. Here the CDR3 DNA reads TGTGCCAGCAGCTTAGCCCGCGGGACAGGGGAGCCCTACGAGCAGTACTTC.

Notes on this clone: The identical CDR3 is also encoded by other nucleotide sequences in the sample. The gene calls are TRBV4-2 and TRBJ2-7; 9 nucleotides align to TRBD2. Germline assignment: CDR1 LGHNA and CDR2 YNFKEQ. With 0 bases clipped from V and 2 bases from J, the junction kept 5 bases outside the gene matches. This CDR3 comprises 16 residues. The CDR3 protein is CASSQEASGAPYEQYF. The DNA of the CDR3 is TGTGCCAGCAGCCAAGAGGCTAGCGGGGCCCCCTACGAGCAGTACTTC.

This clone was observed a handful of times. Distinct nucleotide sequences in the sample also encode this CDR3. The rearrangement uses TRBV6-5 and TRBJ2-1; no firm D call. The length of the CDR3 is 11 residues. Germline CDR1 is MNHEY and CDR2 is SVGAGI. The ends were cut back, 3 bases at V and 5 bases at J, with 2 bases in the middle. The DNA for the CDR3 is TGTGCCAGCAGTTATAACAATGAGCAGTTCTTC. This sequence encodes CASSYNNEQFF.

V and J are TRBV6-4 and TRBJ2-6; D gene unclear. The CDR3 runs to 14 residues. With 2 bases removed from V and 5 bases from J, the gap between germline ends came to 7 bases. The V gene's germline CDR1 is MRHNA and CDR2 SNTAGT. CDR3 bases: TGTGCCAGCAGTGACAGGATGAGGGCCAACGTCCTGACTTTC. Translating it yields CASSDRMRANVLTF.

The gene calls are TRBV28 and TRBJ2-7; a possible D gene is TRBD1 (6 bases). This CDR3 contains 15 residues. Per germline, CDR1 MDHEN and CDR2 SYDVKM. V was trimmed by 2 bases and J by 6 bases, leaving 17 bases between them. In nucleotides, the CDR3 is TGTGCCAGCAGTTTAAAACAGGGCTCAGCCCCCGAGCAGTACTTC. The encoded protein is CASSLKQGSAPEQYF.

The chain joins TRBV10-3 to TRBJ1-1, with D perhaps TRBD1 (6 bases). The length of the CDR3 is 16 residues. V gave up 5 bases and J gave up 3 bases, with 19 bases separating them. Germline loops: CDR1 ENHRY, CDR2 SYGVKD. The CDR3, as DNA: TGTGCCATCAGTCCCCGACAGGTGGCCGACCACACTGAAGCTTTCTTT. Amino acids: CAISPRQVADHTEAFF.

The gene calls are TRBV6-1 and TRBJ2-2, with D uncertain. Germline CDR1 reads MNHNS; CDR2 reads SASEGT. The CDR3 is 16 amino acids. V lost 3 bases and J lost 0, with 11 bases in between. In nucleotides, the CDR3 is TGTGCCAGCAGTGACTTAAACAGAGCGAACACCGGGGAGCTGTTTTTT. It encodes CASSDLNRANTGELFF.

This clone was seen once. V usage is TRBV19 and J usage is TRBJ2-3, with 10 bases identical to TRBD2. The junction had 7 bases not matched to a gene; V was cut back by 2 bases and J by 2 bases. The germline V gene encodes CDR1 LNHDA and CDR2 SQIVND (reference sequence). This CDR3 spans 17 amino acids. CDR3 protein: CASSIISSGGYTDTQYF. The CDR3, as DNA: TGTGCCAGTAGTATAATCTCTAGCGGGGGATACACAGATACGCAGTATTTT.

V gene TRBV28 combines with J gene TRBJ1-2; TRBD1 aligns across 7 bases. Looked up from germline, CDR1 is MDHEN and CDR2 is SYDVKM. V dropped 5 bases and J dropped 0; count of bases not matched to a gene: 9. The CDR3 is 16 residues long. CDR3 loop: CASSLTTGQPNYGYTF. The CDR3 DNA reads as TGTGCCAGCAGTCTAACGACGGGACAGCCTAACTATGGCTACACCTTC.

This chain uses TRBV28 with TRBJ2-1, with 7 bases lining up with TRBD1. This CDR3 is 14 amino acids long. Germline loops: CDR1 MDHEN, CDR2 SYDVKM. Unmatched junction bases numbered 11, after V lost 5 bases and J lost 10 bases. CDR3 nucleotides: TGTGCCAGCAGTCCAGGACAGGATCTACGGGAGCAGTTCTTC. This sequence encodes CASSPGQDLREQFF.

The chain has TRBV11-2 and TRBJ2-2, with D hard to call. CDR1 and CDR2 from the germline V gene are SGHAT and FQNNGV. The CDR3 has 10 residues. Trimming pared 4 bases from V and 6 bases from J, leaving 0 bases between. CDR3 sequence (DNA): TGTGCCAGCAGCTCCGGGGAGCTGTTTTTT. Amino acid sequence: CASSSGELFF.

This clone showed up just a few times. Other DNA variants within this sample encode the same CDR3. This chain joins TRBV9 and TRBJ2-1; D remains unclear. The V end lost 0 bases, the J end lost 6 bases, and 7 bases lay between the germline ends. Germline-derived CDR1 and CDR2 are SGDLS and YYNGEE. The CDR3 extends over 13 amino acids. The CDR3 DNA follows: TGTGCCAGCAGCGTAGAGGGTGGCAATGAGCAGTTCTTC. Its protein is CASSVEGGNEQFF. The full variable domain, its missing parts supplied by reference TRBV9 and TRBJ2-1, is DSGVTQTPKHLITATGQRVTLRCSPRSGDLSVYWYQQSLDQGLQFLIQYYNGEERAKGNILERFSAQQFPDLHSELNLSSLELGDSALYFCASSVEGGNEQFFGPGTRLTVL.

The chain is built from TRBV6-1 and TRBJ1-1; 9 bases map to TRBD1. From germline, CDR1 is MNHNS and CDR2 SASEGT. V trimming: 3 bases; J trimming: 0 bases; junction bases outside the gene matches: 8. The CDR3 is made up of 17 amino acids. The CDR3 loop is CASSDGTGIFMNTEAFF. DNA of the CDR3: TGTGCCAGCAGTGACGGGACAGGGATCTTCATGAACACTGAAGCTTTCTTT.

CDR3 sequence reads: CASSPFDRANQPQHF. CDR3 DNA sequence: TGTGCCAGCAGTCCCTTCGACAGGGCAAATCAGCCCCAGCATTTT. The chain joins TRBV11-2 to TRBJ1-5; 7 bases map to TRBD1. The CDR3 runs 15 residues. Trimming at V came to 6 bases and at J to 4 bases, leaving 9 bases not matched to a gene. Germline values: CDR1 SGHAT, CDR2 FQNNGV.

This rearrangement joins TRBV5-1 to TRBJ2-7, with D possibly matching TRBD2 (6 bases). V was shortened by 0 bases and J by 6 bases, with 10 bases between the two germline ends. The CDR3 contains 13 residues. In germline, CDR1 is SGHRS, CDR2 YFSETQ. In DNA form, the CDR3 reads TGCGCCAGCAGCTTGGTGGAGGGAAGCGAGCAGTACTTC. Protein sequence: CASSLVEGSEQYF. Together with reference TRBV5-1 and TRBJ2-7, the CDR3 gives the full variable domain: KAGVTQTPRYLIKTRGQQVTLSCSPISGHRSVSWYQQTPGQGLQFLFEYFSETQRNKGNFPGRFSGRQFSNSRSEMNVSTLELGDSALYLCASSLVEGSEQYFGPGTRLTVT.

CDR3 bases: TGTGCCAGCAGCTTTGGGACTAGCGGGGGTTACACAGATACGCAGTATTTT. It yields the protein CASSFGTSGGYTDTQYF. The chain joins TRBV5-4 to TRBJ2-3, with 14 bases identical to TRBD2. V shed 2 bases, J shed 2 bases, and the junction held 4 bases outside the gene matches. Per the germline V gene, CDR1 is SGHNT and CDR2 is YYREEE (reference sequence). The CDR3 consists of 17 residues.

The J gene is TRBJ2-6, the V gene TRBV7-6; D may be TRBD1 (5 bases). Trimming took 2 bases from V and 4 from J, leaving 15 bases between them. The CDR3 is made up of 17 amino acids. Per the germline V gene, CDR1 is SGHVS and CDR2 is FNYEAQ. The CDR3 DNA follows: TGTGCCAGCAGCTTACCCCAAACAGGCTCCGGGGCCAACGTCCTGACTTTC. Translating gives CASSLPQTGSGANVLTF.

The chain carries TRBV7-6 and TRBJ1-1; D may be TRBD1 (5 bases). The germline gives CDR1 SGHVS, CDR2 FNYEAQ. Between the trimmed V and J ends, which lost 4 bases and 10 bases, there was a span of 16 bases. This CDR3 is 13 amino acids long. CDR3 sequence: CASSSGTEGAAFF. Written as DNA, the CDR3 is TGTGCCAGCAGCTCTGGGACCGAGGGTGCAGCTTTCTTT.

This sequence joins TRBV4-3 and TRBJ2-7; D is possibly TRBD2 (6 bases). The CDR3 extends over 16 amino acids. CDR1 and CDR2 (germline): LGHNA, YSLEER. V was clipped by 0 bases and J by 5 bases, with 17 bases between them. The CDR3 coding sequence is TGCGCCAGCAGCCAAGATCTAGTACCGGGAGTCAACGAGCAGTACTTC. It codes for CASSQDLVPGVNEQYF.

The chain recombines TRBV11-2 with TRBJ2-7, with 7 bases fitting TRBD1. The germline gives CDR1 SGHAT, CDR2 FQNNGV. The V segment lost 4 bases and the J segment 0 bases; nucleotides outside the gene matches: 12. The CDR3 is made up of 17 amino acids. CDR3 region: CASSSIPWDSSSYEQYF. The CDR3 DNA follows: TGTGCCAGCAGCTCGATTCCTTGGGACAGCAGCTCCTACGAGCAGTACTTC.

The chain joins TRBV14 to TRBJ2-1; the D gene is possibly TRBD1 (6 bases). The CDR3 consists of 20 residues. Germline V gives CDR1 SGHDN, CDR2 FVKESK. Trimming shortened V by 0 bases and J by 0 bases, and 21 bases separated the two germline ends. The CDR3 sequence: CASSQDVGPGALSSYNEQFF. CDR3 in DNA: TGTGCCAGCAGCCAAGATGTAGGGCCAGGGGCGCTCAGCTCCTACAATGAGCAGTTCTTC.

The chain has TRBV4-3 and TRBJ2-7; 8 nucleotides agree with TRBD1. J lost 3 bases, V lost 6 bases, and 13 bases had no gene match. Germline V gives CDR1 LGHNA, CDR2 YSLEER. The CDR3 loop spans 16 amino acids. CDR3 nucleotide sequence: TGCGCCAGCAGTCTCCTCGGAACAGGGGGGATCTACGAGCAGTACTTC. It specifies CASSLLGTGGIYEQYF.

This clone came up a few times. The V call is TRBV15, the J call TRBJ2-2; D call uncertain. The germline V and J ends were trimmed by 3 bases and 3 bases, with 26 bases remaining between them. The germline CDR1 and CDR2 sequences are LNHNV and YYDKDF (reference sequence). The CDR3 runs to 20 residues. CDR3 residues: CATSSRTHLNAVGYTGELFF. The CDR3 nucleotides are TGTGCCACCAGCAGCCGAACACACCTTAATGCGGTAGGGTACACCGGGGAGCTGTTTTTT.

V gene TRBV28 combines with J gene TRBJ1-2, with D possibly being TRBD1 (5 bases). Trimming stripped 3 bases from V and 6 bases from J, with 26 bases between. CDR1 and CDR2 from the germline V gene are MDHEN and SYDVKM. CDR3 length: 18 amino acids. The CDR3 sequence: CASSLSSGQPPTQDGYTF. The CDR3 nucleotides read TGTGCCAGCAGTTTGTCCTCCGGACAACCTCCTACCCAGGATGGCTACACCTTC.

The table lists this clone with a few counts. The CDR3: CASSQEVSGGNTGELFF. The CDR3 coding sequence is TGTGCCAGCAGCCAAGAGGTGTCAGGGGGAAACACCGGGGAGCTGTTTTTT. This sequence joins TRBV4-2 and TRBJ2-2; 7 bases are shared with TRBD1. The CDR3 is 17 amino acids. Germline lookup yields CDR1 LGHNA and CDR2 YNFKEQ. J lost 2 bases, V lost 0 bases, and 6 bases had no gene match.

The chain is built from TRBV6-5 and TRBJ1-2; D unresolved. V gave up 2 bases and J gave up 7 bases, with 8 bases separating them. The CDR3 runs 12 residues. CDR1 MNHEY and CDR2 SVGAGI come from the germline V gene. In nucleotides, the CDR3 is TGTGCCAGCAGTTACGGCGGAGTTGGCTACACCTTC. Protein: CASSYGGVGYTF.

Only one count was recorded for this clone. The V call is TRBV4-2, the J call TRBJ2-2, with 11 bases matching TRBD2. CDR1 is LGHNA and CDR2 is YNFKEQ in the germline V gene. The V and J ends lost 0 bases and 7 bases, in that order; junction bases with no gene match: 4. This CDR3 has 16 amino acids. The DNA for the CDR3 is TGTGCCAGCAGCCAAGAGACTAGCGGGGATCACGGGGAGCTGTTTTTT. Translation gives CASSQETSGDHGELFF.

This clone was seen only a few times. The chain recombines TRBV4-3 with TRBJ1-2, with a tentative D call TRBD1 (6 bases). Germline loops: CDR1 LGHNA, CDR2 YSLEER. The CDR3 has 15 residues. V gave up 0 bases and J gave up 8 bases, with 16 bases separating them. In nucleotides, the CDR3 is TGCGCCAGCAGCCAAGAACCGACAGGAATTGGCGGCTACACCTTC. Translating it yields CASSQEPTGIGGYTF.

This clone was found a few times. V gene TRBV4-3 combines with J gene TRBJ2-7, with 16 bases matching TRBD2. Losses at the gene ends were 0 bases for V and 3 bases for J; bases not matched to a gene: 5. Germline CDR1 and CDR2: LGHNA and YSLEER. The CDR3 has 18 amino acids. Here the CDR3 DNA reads TGCGCCAGCAGCCAAGAGCCGGGACTAGCGGGAGGGAACTACGAGCAGTACTTC. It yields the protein CASSQEPGLAGGNYEQYF.

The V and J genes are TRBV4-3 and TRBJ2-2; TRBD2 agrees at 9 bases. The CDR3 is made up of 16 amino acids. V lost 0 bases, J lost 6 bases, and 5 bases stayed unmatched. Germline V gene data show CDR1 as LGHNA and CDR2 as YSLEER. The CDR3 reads CASSQEVAGAPGELFF. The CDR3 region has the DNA TGCGCCAGCAGCCAAGAAGTAGCGGGAGCCCCCGGGGAGCTGTTTTTT.

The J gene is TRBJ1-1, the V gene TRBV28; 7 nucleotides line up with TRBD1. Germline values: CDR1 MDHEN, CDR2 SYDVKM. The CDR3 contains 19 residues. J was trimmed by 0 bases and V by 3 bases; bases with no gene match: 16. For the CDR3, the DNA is TGTGCCAGCAGTTTCATAACGAGGGACAGCGGGGGCCTGAACACTGAAGCTTTCTTT. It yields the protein CASSFITRDSGGLNTEAFF.

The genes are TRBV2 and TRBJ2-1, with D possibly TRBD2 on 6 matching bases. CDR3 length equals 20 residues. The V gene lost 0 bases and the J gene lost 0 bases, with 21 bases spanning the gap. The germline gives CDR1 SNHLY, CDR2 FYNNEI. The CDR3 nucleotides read TGTGCCAGCAGTGAAGCGTCGGGACTGGAGAAAGTCAGCTCCTACAATGAGCAGTTCTTC. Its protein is CASSEASGLEKVSSYNEQFF.